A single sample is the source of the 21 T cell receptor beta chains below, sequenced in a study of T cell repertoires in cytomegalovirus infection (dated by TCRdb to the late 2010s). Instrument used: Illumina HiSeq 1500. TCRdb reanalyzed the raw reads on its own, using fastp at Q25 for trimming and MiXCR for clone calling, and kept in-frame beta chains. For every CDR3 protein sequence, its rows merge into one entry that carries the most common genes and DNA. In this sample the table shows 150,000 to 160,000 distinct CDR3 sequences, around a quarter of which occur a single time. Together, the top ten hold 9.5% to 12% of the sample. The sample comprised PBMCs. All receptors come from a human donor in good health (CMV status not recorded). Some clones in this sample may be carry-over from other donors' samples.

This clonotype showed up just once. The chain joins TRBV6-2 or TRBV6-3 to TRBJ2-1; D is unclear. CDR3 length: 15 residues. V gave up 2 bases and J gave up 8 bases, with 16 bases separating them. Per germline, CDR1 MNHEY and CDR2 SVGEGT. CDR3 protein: CASSYTAWSGDEQFF. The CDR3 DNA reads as TGTGCCAGCAGTTACACGGCGTGGAGTGGAGATGAGCAGTTCTTC.

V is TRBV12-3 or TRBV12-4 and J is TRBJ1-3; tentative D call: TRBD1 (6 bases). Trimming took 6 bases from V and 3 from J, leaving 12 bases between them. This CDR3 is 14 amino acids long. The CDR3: CASSPTGFGNTIYF. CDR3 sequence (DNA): TGTGCCAGCAGCCCAACAGGGTTTGGAAACACCATATATTTT.

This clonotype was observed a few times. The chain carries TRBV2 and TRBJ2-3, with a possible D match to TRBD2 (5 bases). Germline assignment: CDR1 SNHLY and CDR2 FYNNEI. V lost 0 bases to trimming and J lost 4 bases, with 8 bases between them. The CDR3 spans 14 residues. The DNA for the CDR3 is TGTGCCAGCAGTGAAGCCGGGGTAGCAGATACGCAGTATTTT. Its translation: CASSEAGVADTQYF.

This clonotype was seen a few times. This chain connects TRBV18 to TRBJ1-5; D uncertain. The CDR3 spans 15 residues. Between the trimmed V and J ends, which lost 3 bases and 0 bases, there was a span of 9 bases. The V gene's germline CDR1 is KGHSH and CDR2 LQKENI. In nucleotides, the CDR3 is TGTGCCAGCTCACCTCTAGGGAATAGCAATCAGCCCCAGCATTTT. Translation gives CASSPLGNSNQPQHF. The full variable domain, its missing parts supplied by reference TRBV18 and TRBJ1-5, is NAGVMQNPRHLVRRRGQEARLRCSPMKGHSHVYWYRQLPEEGLKFMVYLQKENIIDESGMPKERFSAEFPKEGPSILRIQQVVRGDSAAYFCASSPLGNSNQPQHFGDGTRLSIL.

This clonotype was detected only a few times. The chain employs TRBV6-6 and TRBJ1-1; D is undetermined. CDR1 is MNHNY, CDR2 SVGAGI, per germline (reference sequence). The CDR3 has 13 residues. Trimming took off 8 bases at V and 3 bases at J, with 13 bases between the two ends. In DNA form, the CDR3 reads TGTGCCAGCGGTCAAGGATCCTACACTGAAGCTTTCTTT. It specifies CASGQGSYTEAFF.

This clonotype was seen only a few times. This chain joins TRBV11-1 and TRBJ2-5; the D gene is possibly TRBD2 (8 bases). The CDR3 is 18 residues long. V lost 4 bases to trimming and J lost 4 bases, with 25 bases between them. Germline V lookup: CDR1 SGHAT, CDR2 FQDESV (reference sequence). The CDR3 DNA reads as TGTGCCAGCAGCTCCGACAGGGAAATCAGCGGGAGTGGAGAGACCCAGTACTTC. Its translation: CASSSDREISGSGETQYF.

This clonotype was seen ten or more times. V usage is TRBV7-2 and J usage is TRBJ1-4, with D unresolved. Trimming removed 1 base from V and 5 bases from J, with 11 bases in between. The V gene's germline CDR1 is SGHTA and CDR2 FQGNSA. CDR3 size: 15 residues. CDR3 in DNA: TGTGCCAGCAGCTTAGAACGGACCGCGAATGAAAAACTGTTTTTT. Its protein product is CASSLERTANEKLFF. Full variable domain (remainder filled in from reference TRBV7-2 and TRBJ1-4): GAGVSQSPSNKVTEKGKDVELRCDPISGHTALYWYRQSLGQGLEFLIYFQGNSAPDKSGLPSDRFSAERTGGSVSTLTIQRTQQEDSAVYLCASSLERTANEKLFFGSGTQLSVL.

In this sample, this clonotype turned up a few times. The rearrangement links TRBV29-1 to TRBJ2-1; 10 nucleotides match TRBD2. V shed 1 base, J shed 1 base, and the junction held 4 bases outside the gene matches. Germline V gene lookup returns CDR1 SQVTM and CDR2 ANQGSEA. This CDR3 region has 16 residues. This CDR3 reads CSVEVRAGGSYNEQFF. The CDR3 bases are TGCAGCGTTGAAGTGCGAGCGGGAGGGTCCTACAATGAGCAGTTCTTC.

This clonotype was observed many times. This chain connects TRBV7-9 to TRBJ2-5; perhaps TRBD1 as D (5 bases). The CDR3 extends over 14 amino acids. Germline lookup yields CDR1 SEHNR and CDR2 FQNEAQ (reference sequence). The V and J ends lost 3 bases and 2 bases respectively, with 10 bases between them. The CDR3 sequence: CASSFLQGQETQYF. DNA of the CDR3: TGTGCCAGCAGCTTTCTCCAGGGTCAAGAGACCCAGTACTTC. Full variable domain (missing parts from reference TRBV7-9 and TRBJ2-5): DTGVSQNPRHKITKRGQNVTFRCDPISEHNRLYWYRQTLGQGPEFLTYFQNEAQLEKSRLLSDRFSAERPKGSFSTLEIQRTEQGDSAMYLCASSFLQGQETQYFGPGTRLLVL.

The CDR3 protein is CASSSVRGQYF. CDR3 DNA sequence: TGTGCCAGCAGTTCCGTACGAGGACAGTACTTC. J is TRBJ2-7 and V is TRBV28; D unresolved. The CDR3 sequence is 11 residues long. Trimming shortened V by 4 bases and J by 10 bases, and 11 bases separated the two germline ends. Germline-derived CDR1 and CDR2 are MDHEN and SYDVKM.

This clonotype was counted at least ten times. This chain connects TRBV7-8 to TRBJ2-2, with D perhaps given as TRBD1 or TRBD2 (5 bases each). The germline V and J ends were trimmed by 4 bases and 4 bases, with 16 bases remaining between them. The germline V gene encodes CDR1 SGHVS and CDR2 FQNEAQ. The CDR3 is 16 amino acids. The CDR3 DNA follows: TGTGCCAGCAGCTCCGGGACCCTTGGGCGCACCGGGGAGCTGTTTTTT. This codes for CASSSGTLGRTGELFF.

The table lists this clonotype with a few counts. The CDR3, as DNA: TGTGCCAGCAGTTCCTCACAGGGAAGGGATCAGCCCCAGCATTTT. It specifies CASSSSQGRDQPQHF. V is TRBV28 and J is TRBJ1-5, with D possibly TRBD1 on 6 matching bases. Germline V gene sequence: CDR1 MDHEN, CDR2 SYDVKM. V dropped 4 bases and J dropped 5 bases, with 15 bases sitting between them. The CDR3 is made up of 15 amino acids.

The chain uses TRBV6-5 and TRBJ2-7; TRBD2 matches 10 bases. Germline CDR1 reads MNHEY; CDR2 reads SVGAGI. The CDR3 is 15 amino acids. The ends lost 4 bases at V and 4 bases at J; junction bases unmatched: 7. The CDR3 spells CASSSSGSWGYEQYF. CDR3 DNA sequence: TGTGCCAGCAGTTCTAGCGGGAGTTGGGGGTACGAGCAGTACTTC.

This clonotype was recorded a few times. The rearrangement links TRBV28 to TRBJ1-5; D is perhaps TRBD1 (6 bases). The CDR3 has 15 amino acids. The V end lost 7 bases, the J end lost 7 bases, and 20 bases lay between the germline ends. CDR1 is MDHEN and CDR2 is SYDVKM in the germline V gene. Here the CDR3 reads CASTYLKQGGQPQHF. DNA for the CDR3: TGTGCCAGCACTTACCTAAAACAAGGGGGGCAGCCCCAGCATTTT. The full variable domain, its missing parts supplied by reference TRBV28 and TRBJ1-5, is DVKVTQSSRYLVKRTGEKVFLECVQDMDHENMFWYRQDPGLGLRLIYFSYDVKMKEKGDIPEGYSVSREKKERFSLILESASTNQTSMYLCASTYLKQGGQPQHFGDGTRLSIL.

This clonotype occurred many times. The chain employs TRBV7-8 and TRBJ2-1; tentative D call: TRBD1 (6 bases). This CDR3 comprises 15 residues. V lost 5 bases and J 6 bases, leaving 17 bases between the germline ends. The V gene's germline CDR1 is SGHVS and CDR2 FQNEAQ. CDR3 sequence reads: CASSPQGSQTNEQFF. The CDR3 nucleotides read TGTGCCAGCAGCCCACAGGGAAGCCAGACCAATGAGCAGTTCTTC.

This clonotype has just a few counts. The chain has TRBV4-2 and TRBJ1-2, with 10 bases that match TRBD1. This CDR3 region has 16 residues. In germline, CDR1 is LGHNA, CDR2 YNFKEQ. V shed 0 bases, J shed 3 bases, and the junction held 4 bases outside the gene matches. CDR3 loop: CASSQEDRGRDYGYTF. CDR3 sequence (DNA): TGTGCCAGCAGCCAAGAAGACAGGGGGCGCGACTATGGCTACACCTTC.

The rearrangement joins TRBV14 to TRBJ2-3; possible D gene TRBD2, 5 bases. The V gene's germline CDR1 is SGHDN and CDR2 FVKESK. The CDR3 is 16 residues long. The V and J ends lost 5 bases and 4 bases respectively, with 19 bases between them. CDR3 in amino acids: CASSTSGIYVADTQYF. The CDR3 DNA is TGTGCCAGCAGCACCTCCGGGATTTATGTTGCAGATACGCAGTATTTT.

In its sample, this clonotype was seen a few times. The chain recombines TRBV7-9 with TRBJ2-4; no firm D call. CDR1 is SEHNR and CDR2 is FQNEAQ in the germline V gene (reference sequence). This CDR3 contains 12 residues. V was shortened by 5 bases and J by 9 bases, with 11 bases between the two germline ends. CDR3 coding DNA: TGTGCCAGCAGCCCGTCCCTGGGCATTCAGTACTTC. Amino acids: CASSPSLGIQYF.

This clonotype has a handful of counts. CDR3 amino acids: CASSIGLGREAFF. Here the CDR3 DNA reads TGTGCCAGTAGTATTGGGCTGGGGCGTGAAGCTTTCTTT. J is TRBJ1-1 and V is TRBV19; tentative D call: TRBD1 (5 bases). The V and J ends lost 3 bases and 7 bases respectively, with 12 bases between them. The CDR3 runs 13 residues. CDR1 LNHDA and CDR2 SQIVND come from the germline V gene (reference sequence). Looking up the rest from reference TRBV19 and TRBJ1-1 gives the full variable domain: DGGITQSPKYLFRKEGQNVTLSCEQNLNHDAMYWYRQDPGQGLRLIYYSQIVNDFQKGDIAEGYSVSREKKESFPLTVTSAQKNPTAFYLCASSIGLGREAFFGQGTRLTVV.

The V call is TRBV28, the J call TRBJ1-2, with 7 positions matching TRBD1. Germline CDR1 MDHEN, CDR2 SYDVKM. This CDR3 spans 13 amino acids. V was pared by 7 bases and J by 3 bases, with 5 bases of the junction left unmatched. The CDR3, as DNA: TGTGCCAGCAAAACAGGGGCTTACTATGGCTACACCTTC. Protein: CASKTGAYYGYTF.

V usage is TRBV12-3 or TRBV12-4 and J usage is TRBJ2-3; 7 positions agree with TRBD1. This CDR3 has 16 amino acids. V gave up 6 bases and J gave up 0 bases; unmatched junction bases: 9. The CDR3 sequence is CASRSSGTDSTDTQYF. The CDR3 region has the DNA TGTGCCAGCAGGTCCTCCGGGACAGATAGCACAGATACGCAGTATTTT.